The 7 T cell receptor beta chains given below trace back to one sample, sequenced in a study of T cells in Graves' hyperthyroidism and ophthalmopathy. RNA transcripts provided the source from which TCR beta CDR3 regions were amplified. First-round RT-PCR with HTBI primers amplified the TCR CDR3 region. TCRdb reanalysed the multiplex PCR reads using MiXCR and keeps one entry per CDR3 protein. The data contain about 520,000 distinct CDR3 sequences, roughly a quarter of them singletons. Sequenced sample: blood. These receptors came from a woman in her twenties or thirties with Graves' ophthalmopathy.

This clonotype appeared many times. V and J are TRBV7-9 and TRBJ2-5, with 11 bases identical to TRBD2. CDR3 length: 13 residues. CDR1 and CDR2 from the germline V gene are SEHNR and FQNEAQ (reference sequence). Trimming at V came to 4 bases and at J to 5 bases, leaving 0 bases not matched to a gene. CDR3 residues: CASSSSGRETQYF. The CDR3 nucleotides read TGTGCCAGCAGCTCTAGCGGGAGGGAGACCCAGTACTTC.

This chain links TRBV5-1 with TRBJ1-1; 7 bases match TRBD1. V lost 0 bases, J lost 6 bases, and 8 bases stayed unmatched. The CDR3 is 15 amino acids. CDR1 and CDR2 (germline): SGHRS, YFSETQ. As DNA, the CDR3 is TGCGCCAGCAGCTTGGCGACAGGGATAAGGGCTGAAGCTTTCTTT. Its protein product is CASSLATGIRAEAFF. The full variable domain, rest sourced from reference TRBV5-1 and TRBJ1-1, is KAGVTQTPRYLIKTRGQQVTLSCSPISGHRSVSWYQQTPGQGLQFLFEYFSETQRNKGNFPGRFSGRQFSNSRSEMNVSTLELGDSALYLCASSLATGIRAEAFFGQGTRLTVV.

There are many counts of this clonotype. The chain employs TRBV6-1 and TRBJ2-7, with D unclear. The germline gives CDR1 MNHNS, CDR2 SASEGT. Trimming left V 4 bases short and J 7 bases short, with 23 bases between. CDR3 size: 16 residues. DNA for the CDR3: TGTGCCAGCAGTGGGGTACTGGCCGGATCACCTAAAGAGCAGTACTTC. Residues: CASSGVLAGSPKEQYF.

Here the CDR3 DNA reads TGTGCCTGGAGTGTAATGGGTGGAGGGCCCTACGAGCAGTACTTC. Its translation: CAWSVMGGGPYEQYF. The genes are TRBV30 and TRBJ2-7, with D tentatively TRBD2 (6 bases). The CDR3 loop spans 15 amino acids. The V end was cut by 0 bases, the J end by 2 bases, with 14 bases between. CDR1 is GTSNPN and CDR2 is SVGIG in the germline V gene (reference sequence).

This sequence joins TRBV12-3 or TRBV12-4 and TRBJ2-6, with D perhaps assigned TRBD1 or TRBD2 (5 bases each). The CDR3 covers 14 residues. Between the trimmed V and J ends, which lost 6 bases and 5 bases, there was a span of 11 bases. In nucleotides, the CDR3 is TGTGCCAGCAGGCCCGAGGGGCGGGCCAACGTCCTGACTTTC. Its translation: CASRPEGRANVLTF.

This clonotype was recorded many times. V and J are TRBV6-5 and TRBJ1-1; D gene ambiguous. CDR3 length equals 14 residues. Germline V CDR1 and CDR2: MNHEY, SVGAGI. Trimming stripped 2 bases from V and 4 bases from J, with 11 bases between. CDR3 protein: CASSYGGDFTEAFF. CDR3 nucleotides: TGTGCCAGCAGTTACGGCGGGGATTTCACTGAAGCTTTCTTT.

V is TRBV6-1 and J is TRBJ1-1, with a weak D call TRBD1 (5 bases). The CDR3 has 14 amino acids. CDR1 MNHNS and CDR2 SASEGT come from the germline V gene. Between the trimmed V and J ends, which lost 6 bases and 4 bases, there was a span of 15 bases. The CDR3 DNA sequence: TGTGCCAGCAGACCCAGGGAGGTTGCCACTGAAGCTTTCTTT. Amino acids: CASRPREVATEAFF.